Below are 18 T cell receptor beta chains sequenced from a single sample in a study of blood T cells in healthy people across ages. A second 7 to 11 cycle PCR used barcoded and J-beta primers. TCRdb fed the 5' RACE reads into MiXCR, producing one record per CDR3 protein. This sample has around 1,100,000 distinct CDR3 sequences, with 30% to 40% found just once. Sequencing was done on a sample of blood. The source of these receptors is a man between 18 and 35 years old in good health.

The rearrangement joins TRBV27 to TRBJ1-2; D uncertain. Trimming cost V 6 bases and J 8 bases, with 13 bases left between them. The CDR3 loop spans 12 amino acids. Germline V gene data show CDR1 as MNHEY and CDR2 as SMNVEV (reference sequence). The CDR3 reads CASRERAIGYTF. In DNA, the CDR3 is TGTGCCAGCAGAGAACGGGCGATCGGCTACACCTTC.

The table lists this clonotype with many counts. This chain joins TRBV4-1 and TRBJ1-2; D is ambiguous. Trimming removed 1 base at V and 0 bases at J, with 6 bases between. This CDR3 has 14 residues. The V gene's germline CDR1 is MGHRA and CDR2 YSYEKL. The CDR3 DNA follows: TGCGCCAGCAGCCAAGTAGGAACTAACTATGGCTACACCTTC. Its protein product is CASSQVGTNYGYTF.

The sample holds a few counts of this clonotype. The genes are TRBV20-1 and TRBJ2-7; unclear D gene. This CDR3 spans 11 amino acids. Trimming cost V 7 bases and J 2 bases, with 9 bases left between them. Germline loops: CDR1 DFQATT, CDR2 SNEGSKA (reference sequence). The CDR3 protein is CSGIDTYEQYF. The CDR3 nucleotides are TGCAGTGGGATCGACACCTACGAGCAGTACTTC.

V is TRBV6-1 and J is TRBJ2-3; 8 bases are a match to TRBD1. The CDR3 sequence is 16 residues long. CDR1 MNHNS and CDR2 SASEGT come from the germline V gene. V shed 0 bases, J shed 3 bases, and the junction held 5 bases outside the gene matches. Here the CDR3 reads CASSEASGGLTDTQYF. The CDR3 nucleotides read TGTGCCAGCAGTGAAGCGTCAGGGGGCTTGACAGATACGCAGTATTTT.

This clonotype was observed a few times. This chain joins TRBV6-1 and TRBJ2-3; no definite D call. V was clipped by 6 bases and J by 4 bases, with 17 bases between them. The germline CDR1 and CDR2 sequences are MNHNS and SASEGT. The CDR3 spans 15 residues. The chain's CDR3 is CASRPLLGMADTQYF. The CDR3 bases are TGTGCCAGCAGACCCTTATTGGGTATGGCAGATACGCAGTATTTT.

Concerning this clonotype itself: This may come from a read error, since a much larger clone is one base off. This chain links TRBV6-5 with TRBJ1-1; TRBD1 is a possible D gene (5 bases). This CDR3 has 14 amino acids. From germline, CDR1 is MNHEY and CDR2 SVGAGI. Trimming took off 5 bases at V and 1 base at J, with 11 bases between the two ends. CDR3 loop: CASSDLQGNTEAFF. CDR3 DNA sequence: TGTGCCAGCAGTGACCTCCAGGGGAACACTGAAGCTTTCTTT.

The gene calls are TRBV7-2 and TRBJ2-1; D not certain. CDR3 size: 13 residues. Germline-derived CDR1 and CDR2 are SGHTA and FQGNSA. Trimming pared 5 bases from V and 9 bases from J, leaving 14 bases between. CDR3 nucleotide sequence: TGTGCCAGCAGCATAAGGAGTCTTGCTGAGCAGTTCTTC. This gives the protein CASSIRSLAEQFF.

The CDR3 nucleotides read TGTGCCAGCGGCCCTGCGACAGGGGAACTAACTAATGAAAAACTGTTTTTT. Encoded protein: CASGPATGELTNEKLFF. V usage is TRBV27 and J usage is TRBJ1-4; 8 bases are a match to TRBD1. The CDR3 extends over 17 amino acids. The germline gives CDR1 MNHEY, CDR2 SMNVEV (reference sequence). The V gene end was trimmed by 8 bases and the J gene end by 1 base; junction bases not matched to a gene: 12.

This chain joins TRBV28 and TRBJ1-1; weak D call: TRBD1 (5 bases). This CDR3 contains 14 residues. In germline, CDR1 is MDHEN, CDR2 SYDVKM. V lost 6 bases and J lost 4, with 15 bases in between. The CDR3 bases are TGTGCCAGCAGGCTCTCGAGGGGTAGCACTGAAGCTTTCTTT. Amino acids: CASRLSRGSTEAFF.

The rearrangement links TRBV2 to TRBJ2-1, with 9 bases lining up with TRBD2. CDR1 is SNHLY and CDR2 is FYNNEI in the germline V gene. V lost 10 bases and J lost 0; bases outside the gene matches: 4. CDR3 size: 14 residues. The CDR3 DNA sequence: TGTGCCACCAGGACTAGCGTCTCCTACAATGAGCAGTTCTTC. Protein: CATRTSVSYNEQFF.

The chain combines TRBV6-2 or TRBV6-3 with TRBJ2-5; D tentatively fits TRBD1 or TRBD2 (7 bases each). Trimming cost V 6 bases and J 1 base, with 15 bases left between them. This CDR3 spans 15 amino acids. Per the germline V gene, CDR1 is MNHEY and CDR2 is SVGEGT. The DNA of the CDR3 is TGTGCCAGCAGCTCCAGGGGGGGAATCCAAGAGACCCAGTACTTC. This encodes CASSSRGGIQETQYF.

This clonotype was picked up a small number of times. The rearrangement joins TRBV12-3 or TRBV12-4 to TRBJ1-1; D is unclear. The CDR3 is made up of 14 amino acids. Trimming removed 6 bases at V and 5 bases at J, with 16 bases between. Written as DNA, the CDR3 is TGTGCCAGCAGAGGTTACGGGTTCGGGACTGAAGCTTTCTTT. Protein product: CASRGYGFGTEAFF.

The rearrangement joins TRBV4-3 to TRBJ2-3; 8 positions match TRBD2. V shed 1 base, J shed 0 bases, and the junction held 9 bases outside the gene matches. CDR1 and CDR2 (germline): LGHNA, YSLEER. This CDR3 contains 18 residues. The DNA of the CDR3 is TGCGCCAGCAGCCAAGCAAGCGGGGGCGCCTATAGCACAGATACGCAGTATTTT. It is translated as CASSQASGGAYSTDTQYF.

This sequence joins TRBV7-9 and TRBJ1-6; no reliable D call. The CDR3 loop spans 17 amino acids. Per the germline V gene, CDR1 is SEHNR and CDR2 is FQNEAQ (reference sequence). Trimming took off 1 base at V and 0 bases at J, with 10 bases between the two ends. The CDR3 region has the DNA TGTGCCAGCAGCTTAGGCACACTGAGCTCCTATAATTCACCCCTCCACTTT. It is translated as CASSLGTLSSYNSPLHF. Supplemented by reference TRBV7-9 and TRBJ1-6, the full variable domain reads DTGVSQNPRHKITKRGQNVTFRCDPISEHNRLYWYRQTLGQGPEFLTYFQNEAQLEKSRLLSDRFSAERPKGSFSTLEIQRTEQGDSAMYLCASSLGTLSSYNSPLHFGNGTRLTVT.

The table lists this clonotype with a few counts. This chain connects TRBV18 to TRBJ1-6; possibly TRBD1 for D (5 bases). Looked up from germline, CDR1 is KGHSH and CDR2 is LQKENI. Trimming left V 2 bases short and J 6 bases short, with 11 bases between. The CDR3 is 15 residues long. This chain's CDR3 is CASSPGATGNSPLHF. The CDR3 nucleotides are TGTGCCAGCTCACCAGGGGCGACCGGTAATTCACCCCTCCACTTT.

CDR3 loop: CASSLVLHYDRRGAQETQYF. The DNA for the CDR3 is TGCGCCAGCAGCTTGGTTCTCCATTATGATCGGCGGGGGGCCCAAGAGACCCAGTACTTC. This sequence joins TRBV5-1 and TRBJ2-5, with 8 bases fitting TRBD2. CDR1 is SGHRS, CDR2 YFSETQ, per germline. The junction had 17 bases not matched to a gene; V was cut back by 0 bases and J by 1 base. This CDR3 is 20 amino acids long.

J is TRBJ2-7 and V is TRBV7-2; no definite D call. Judging by the DNA end, TRBJ2-5 fits better; the J call may be wrong. This CDR3 region has 17 residues. CDR1 is SGHTA and CDR2 is FQGNSA in the germline V gene. In DNA form, the CDR3 reads TGTGCCAGCAGCGGCAGAAGTGGCTCCACGCCTCGAGAGACCCAGTACTTC. Translation: CASSGRSGSTPRETQYF.

This clonotype has a handful of counts. The chain couples TRBV12-3 or TRBV12-4 to TRBJ2-7; D unclear. The CDR3 has 13 residues. The V and J ends lost 4 bases and 5 bases respectively, with 12 bases between them. CDR3 in DNA: TGTGCCAGCAGTTCAGCCAGTACCCACGAGCAGTACTTC. It is translated as CASSSASTHEQYF.